Listed below are T cell receptor beta chains from one sample, sequenced in a study of T cells in tumors after PD-1 blockade. Measured with immunoSEQ multiplex PCR; TCRdb has only the in-frame clones, and not every one. The sample holds 7,500 to 9,000 clones, 50% to 70% seen once. The sample was tumor tissue, taken after anti-PD-1 treatment. These receptors were obtained from a human donor with basal cell carcinoma. Both conserved end residues are trimmed from each CDR3. Where a row states a size, it is once, few, many or the class of an expanded clone; other rows omit it.

ASSRTGVWETQY,TRBV3-1/TRBV3-2,TRBJ2-5,-
ASLQSPGITEAF,TRBV5-1,TRBJ1-1,-
ASSSQGTNTEAF,TRBV9,TRBJ1-1,-
ASSIGGPNTEAF,TRBV5-1,TRBJ1-1,-
SVKPGHYEQY,TRBV29-1,TRBJ2-7,few
ASSLMSGQGAHEQY,TRBV5-1,TRBJ2-7,-
ASSYSGTLEPLH,TRBV6-5,TRBJ1-6,medium-sized
ASSEPQVYSNQPQH,TRBV6-1,TRBJ1-5,-
ASSAPNEQF,TRBV12-3/TRBV12-4,TRBJ2-1,-
SVEERSAYTEAF,TRBV29-1,TRBJ1-1,-
ASSMGLSGANVLT,TRBV19,TRBJ2-6,-
ASSLGGGYNEQF,TRBV7-2,TRBJ2-1,-
AWTLDSNQPQH,TRBV30,TRBJ1-5,-
ASSPGTSGYNEQF,TRBV3-1/TRBV3-2,TRBJ2-1,few
SAADTGELF,TRBV29-1,TRBJ2-2,-
ASSLEGGAYQPQH,TRBV5-5,TRBJ1-5,-
ASSATGGANEKLF,TRBV9,TRBJ1-4,-
SASLGGETEAF,TRBV20-1,TRBJ1-1,-
ASSERGGAWQPQH,TRBV6-1,TRBJ1-5,large
SVPEGTRGDGYT,TRBV29-1,TRBJ1-2,-
SASIFGEAF,TRBV20-1,TRBJ1-1,-
ASTHRVRNTEAF,TRBV19,TRBJ1-1,-
ASSQGEGYYGYT,TRBV3-1/TRBV3-2,TRBJ1-2,-
ASSQGAGNYGYT,TRBV23-1,TRBJ1-2,-
ASSVATSGGLSTDTQY,TRBV9,TRBJ2-3,-
ASSEQGRGYT,TRBV2,TRBJ1-2,-
ASSPVGKAGNTIY,TRBV9,TRBJ1-3,-
ASRHGTDSREQY,TRBV5-1,TRBJ2-7,-
AISGGAGDTQY,TRBV10-3,TRBJ2-3,-
ASSLRGDGQAF,TRBV18,TRBJ1-1,-
ACQGFLEETQY,TRBV30,TRBJ2-5,-
ASSFGQGIYEQY,TRBV5-4,TRBJ2-7,once
ASRLDRSSGNTIY,TRBV19,TRBJ1-3,-
SVGGYILTASTDTQY,TRBV29-1,TRBJ2-3,-
ASSQEQNTEAF,TRBV14,TRBJ1-1,-
ASSHSGKGETQY,TRBV3-1/TRBV3-2,TRBJ2-5,-
SVPKGGSYEQY,TRBV29-1,TRBJ2-7,-
ASSSPEDRVNYGYT,TRBV7-9,TRBJ1-2,-